Below, 20 T cell receptor beta chains from the same sample are listed, as sequenced in a study of T-cell reconstitution after alpha-beta-depleted transplantation in children. A TCRbeta library incorporating unique molecular identifiers was prepared. TCRdb re-called the PCR reads through MiXCR, storing one row per CDR3 protein. Of fewer than 250,000 distinct CDR3 sequences in the sample, approximately 8% are singletons; the top ten hold approximately 6.3%. The source material was PBMCs, mostly from graft donor cells, sampled 180 days after TCRalphabeta/CD19-depleted stem cell transplant. The source is a male patient younger than 18 who had a stem cell transplant for acute lymphoblastic leukemia, so the T cells may come from the graft donor.

In its sample, this clonotype was seen a few times. This chain links TRBV4-1 with TRBJ1-5; a weak D match, TRBD1 (5 bases). Trimming removed 0 bases at V and 0 bases at J, with 12 bases between. Looked up from germline, CDR1 is MGHRA and CDR2 is YSYEKL. The CDR3 runs 17 residues. The CDR3 is CASSQEWDFLSNQPQHF. In nucleotides, the CDR3 is TGCGCCAGCAGCCAAGAATGGGACTTCCTTAGCAATCAGCCCCAGCATTTT.

This clonotype was seen at least ten times. The CDR3, as DNA: TGTGCCATCAGTGACAGCTACGAGCAGTACTTC. It translates to CAISDSYEQYF. The V and J genes are TRBV10-3 and TRBJ2-7; D gene ambiguous. CDR3 length: 11 amino acids. Germline CDR1 ENHRY, CDR2 SYGVKD. The V gene lost 3 bases and the J gene lost 3 bases, with 3 bases spanning the gap.

This clonotype has at least ten counts. The rearrangement uses TRBV20-1 and TRBJ2-5, with D possibly called TRBD1 or TRBD2 (6 bases each). The V gene lost 3 bases and the J gene lost 5 bases, with 16 bases spanning the gap. The CDR3 sequence is 14 residues long. CDR1 and CDR2 from the germline V gene are DFQATT and SNEGSKA (reference sequence). The CDR3 nucleotides are TGCAGTGCTAGGGGGGCCACTAGCCTGGAGACCCAGTACTTC. It yields the protein CSARGATSLETQYF.

Only a few counts were recorded for this clonotype. The gene calls are TRBV20-1 and TRBJ1-1; D not certain. V lost 2 bases to trimming and J lost 0 bases, with 4 bases between them. Germline CDR1 reads DFQATT; CDR2 reads SNEGSKA (reference sequence). CDR3 length: 12 residues. CDR3: CSARSMNTEAFF. The CDR3 DNA reads as TGCAGTGCTAGATCAATGAACACTGAAGCTTTCTTT.

This clonotype occurred a few times. The chain links TRBV29-1 to TRBJ1-3; D unresolved. Germline V gene lookup returns CDR1 SQVTM and CDR2 ANQGSEA. Trimming removed 8 bases at V and 6 bases at J, with 11 bases between. CDR3 length: 11 amino acids. The CDR3 DNA sequence: TGCAGCTTCAGAGGCCTAAACACCATATATTTT. Its protein product is CSFRGLNTIYF.

This clonotype was detected ten times or more. The chain couples TRBV5-1 to TRBJ2-7; perhaps TRBD1 as D (6 bases). There are 13 residues in the CDR3. Trimming shortened V by 5 bases and J by 5 bases, and 14 bases separated the two germline ends. Germline CDR1 and CDR2: SGHRS and YFSETQ. CDR3 loop: CASRKTGTHEQYF. Here the CDR3 DNA reads TGCGCCAGCAGGAAGACAGGTACCCACGAGCAGTACTTC. The full variable domain, rest sourced from reference TRBV5-1 and TRBJ2-7, is KAGVTQTPRYLIKTRGQQVTLSCSPISGHRSVSWYQQTPGQGLQFLFEYFSETQRNKGNFPGRFSGRQFSNSRSEMNVSTLELGDSALYLCASRKTGTHEQYFGPGTRLTVT.

With respect to this clonotype: One junction end disagrees with the germline gene, perhaps due to a read error. The chain uses TRBV27 and TRBJ1-1, with a possible D match to TRBD1 (6 bases). The CDR3 is 13 amino acids. Germline CDR1 and CDR2: MNHEY and SMNVEV (reference sequence). The CDR3 protein is CARSLGGGTEAFF. The DNA of the CDR3 is TGTGCCCGCAGTTTAGGGGGTGGCACTGAAGCTTTCTTT.

This clonotype was picked up many times. The chain combines TRBV7-2 with TRBJ2-1; possibly TRBD2 for D (6 bases). V lost 2 bases to trimming and J lost 10 bases, with 24 bases between them. Germline CDR1 is SGHTA and CDR2 is FQGNSA. The CDR3 is made up of 17 amino acids. The CDR3 DNA reads as TGTGCCAGCAGCTTACAGTCGTCAGCTCGGAGGGTTGGGGAGCAGTTCTTC. It translates to CASSLQSSARRVGEQFF.

This clonotype was seen at least ten times. V gene TRBV6-5 combines with J gene TRBJ1-4; maybe TRBD1 (5 bases). This CDR3 region has 14 residues. V dropped 2 bases and J dropped 1 base, with 5 bases sitting between them. Germline V lookup: CDR1 MNHEY, CDR2 SVGAGI. The CDR3 reads CASSYGGTNEKLFF. The CDR3 DNA follows: TGTGCCAGCAGTTACGGGGGAACTAATGAAAAACTGTTTTTT.

This clonotype was detected ten times or more. V is TRBV5-1 and J is TRBJ2-3; D unresolved. This CDR3 region has 12 residues. Germline CDR1 is SGHRS and CDR2 is YFSETQ. V lost 4 bases, J lost 14 bases, and 17 bases lay in between. Here the CDR3 reads CASSPSQGDPYF. The CDR3 DNA reads TGCGCCAGCAGCCCATCTCAAGGAGACCCGTATTTT.

The table lists this clonotype with many counts. This sequence joins TRBV12-3 or TRBV12-4 and TRBJ2-3; 12 bases fit TRBD2. The CDR3 is made up of 15 amino acids. V was clipped by 4 bases and J by 3 bases; unmatched bases: 2. CDR3 protein: CASSSGTSGTDTQYF. CDR3 coding DNA: TGTGCCAGCAGTTCCGGGACTAGCGGGACAGATACGCAGTATTTT.

This clonotype showed up many times. J is TRBJ2-1 and V is TRBV9, with a weak D call TRBD1 (6 bases). In germline, CDR1 is SGDLS, CDR2 YYNGEE. Trimming removed 1 base at V and 7 bases at J, with 6 bases between. The CDR3 contains 12 residues. CDR3 DNA: TGTGCCAGCAGCGTAACAGGGAATGAGCAGTTCTTC. Translated: CASSVTGNEQFF.

This clonotype has at least ten counts. This sequence joins TRBV6-5 and TRBJ2-1; D could derive from TRBD1 or TRBD2 (5 bases each). Germline V lookup: CDR1 MNHEY, CDR2 SVGAGI. There are 14 residues in the CDR3. Trimming pared 4 bases from V and 2 bases from J, leaving 9 bases between. This CDR3 is CASSWDGTYNEQFF. In DNA, the CDR3 is TGTGCCAGCAGTTGGGACGGAACCTACAATGAGCAGTTCTTC.

This sequence joins TRBV18 and TRBJ2-3; 12 bases are shared with TRBD2. Germline CDR1 KGHSH, CDR2 LQKENI. The CDR3 consists of 16 residues. V gave up 6 bases and J gave up 0 bases; unmatched junction bases: 4. The CDR3 DNA reads as TGTGCCAGCTCCGGGACTAGCGGGCGAAGCACAGATACGCAGTATTTT. Translated, it gives CASSGTSGRSTDTQYF.

This clonotype was found many times. The chain uses TRBV28 and TRBJ1-5; D is perhaps TRBD1 (5 bases). Germline V gene data show CDR1 as MDHEN and CDR2 as SYDVKM. Trimming left V 4 bases short and J 4 bases short, with 11 bases between. The length of the CDR3 is 14 residues. The CDR3 reads CASSSDGGNQPQHF. CDR3 in DNA: TGTGCCAGCAGTTCCGACGGGGGGAATCAGCCCCAGCATTTT.

This clonotype was detected ten times or more. The chain carries TRBV18 and TRBJ2-7; D is perhaps TRBD2 (5 bases). In germline, CDR1 is KGHSH, CDR2 LQKENI. Trimming shortened V by 4 bases and J by 0 bases, and 13 bases separated the two germline ends. There are 15 residues in the CDR3. This CDR3 reads CASSRLQRTSYEQYF. The CDR3 nucleotides read TGTGCCAGCTCACGCCTTCAGCGGACCTCCTACGAGCAGTACTTC.

This rearrangement joins TRBV10-3 to TRBJ2-3; D may be TRBD1 (6 bases). Germline assignment: CDR1 ENHRY and CDR2 SYGVKD. Trimming shortened V by 4 bases and J by 0 bases, and 14 bases separated the two germline ends. CDR3 length: 16 residues. The CDR3 reads CAISALTGRSTDTQYF. For the CDR3, the DNA is TGTGCCATCAGTGCCCTGACAGGCCGTAGCACAGATACGCAGTATTTT.

This clonotype was counted at least ten times. V is TRBV10-3 and J is TRBJ2-2; TRBD2 is a possible D gene (6 bases). The CDR3 runs to 14 residues. Germline loops: CDR1 ENHRY, CDR2 SYGVKD. The V gene lost 8 bases and the J gene lost 3 bases, with 13 bases spanning the gap. CDR3 DNA: TGTGCCATCGCCCGACTAGGGGACACCGGGGAGCTGTTTTTT. Amino acid sequence: CAIARLGDTGELFF.

This clonotype was seen just once. The rearrangement uses TRBV10-2 and TRBJ2-7; D is possibly TRBD1 (6 bases). Per the germline V gene, CDR1 is WSHSY and CDR2 is SAAADI. This CDR3 region has 13 residues. With 8 bases removed from V and 0 bases from J, the gap between germline ends came to 11 bases. CDR3 region: CASRDTSSYEQYF. The CDR3 nucleotides read TGCGCCAGCCGGGACACGAGCTCCTACGAGCAGTACTTC.

Many counts were recorded for this clonotype. The CDR3 spells CASSEEGRETQYF. The CDR3 DNA is TGTGCCAGCAGTGAAGAGGGGAGGGAGACCCAGTACTTC. V and J are TRBV2 and TRBJ2-5, with D possibly matching TRBD2 (6 bases). V was shortened by 1 base and J by 5 bases, with 8 bases between the two germline ends. Looked up from germline, CDR1 is SNHLY and CDR2 is FYNNEI. The CDR3 has 13 amino acids.